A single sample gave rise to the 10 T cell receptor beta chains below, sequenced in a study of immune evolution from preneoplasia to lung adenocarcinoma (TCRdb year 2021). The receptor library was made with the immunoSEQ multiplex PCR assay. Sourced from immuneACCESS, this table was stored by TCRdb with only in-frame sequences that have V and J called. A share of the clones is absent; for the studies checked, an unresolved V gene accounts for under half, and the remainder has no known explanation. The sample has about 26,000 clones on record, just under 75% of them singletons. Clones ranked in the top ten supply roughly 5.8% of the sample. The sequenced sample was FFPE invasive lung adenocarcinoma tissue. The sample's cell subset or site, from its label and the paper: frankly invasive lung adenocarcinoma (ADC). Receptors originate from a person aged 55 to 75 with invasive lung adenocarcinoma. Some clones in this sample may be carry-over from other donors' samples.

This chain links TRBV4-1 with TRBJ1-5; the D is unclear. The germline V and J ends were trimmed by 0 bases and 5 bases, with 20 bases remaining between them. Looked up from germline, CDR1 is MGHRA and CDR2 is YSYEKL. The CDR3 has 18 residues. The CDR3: CASSQDQVSIGGDQPQHF. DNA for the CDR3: TGCGCCAGCAGCCAAGATCAGGTTAGTATAGGAGGCGATCAGCCCCAGCATTTT.

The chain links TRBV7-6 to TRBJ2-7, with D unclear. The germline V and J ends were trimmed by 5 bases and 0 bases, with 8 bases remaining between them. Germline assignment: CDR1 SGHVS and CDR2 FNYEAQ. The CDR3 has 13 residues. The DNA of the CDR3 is TGTGCCAGCAGCGTGCGGTTCTCCTACGAGCAGTACTTC. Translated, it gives CASSVRFSYEQYF.

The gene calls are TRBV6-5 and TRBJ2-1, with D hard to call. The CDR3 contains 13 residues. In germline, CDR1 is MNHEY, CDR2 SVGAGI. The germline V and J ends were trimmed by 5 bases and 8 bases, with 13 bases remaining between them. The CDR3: CASSPALTDEQFF. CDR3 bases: TGTGCCAGCAGTCCGGCCCTAACGGATGAGCAGTTCTTC.

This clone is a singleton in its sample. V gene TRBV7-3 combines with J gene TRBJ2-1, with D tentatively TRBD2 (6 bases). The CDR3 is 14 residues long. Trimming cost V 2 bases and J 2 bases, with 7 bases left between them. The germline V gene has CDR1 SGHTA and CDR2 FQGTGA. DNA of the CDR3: TGTGCCAGCAGCTTAGGCGGGACCTACAATGAGCAGTTCTTC. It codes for CASSLGGTYNEQFF.

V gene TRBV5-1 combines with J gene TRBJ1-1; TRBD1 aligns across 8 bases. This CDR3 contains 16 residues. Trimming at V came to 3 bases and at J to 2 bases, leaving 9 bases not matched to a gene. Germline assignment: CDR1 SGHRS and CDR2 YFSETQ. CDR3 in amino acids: CASSSAPQGANTEAFF. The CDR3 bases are TGCGCCAGCAGCTCCGCGCCCCAGGGGGCAAACACTGAAGCTTTCTTT.

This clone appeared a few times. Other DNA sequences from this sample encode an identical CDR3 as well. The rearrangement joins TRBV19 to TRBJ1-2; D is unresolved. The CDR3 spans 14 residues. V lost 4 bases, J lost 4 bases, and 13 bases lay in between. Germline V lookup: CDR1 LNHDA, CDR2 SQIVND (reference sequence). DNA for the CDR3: TGTGCCAGTAGTAGAGATTATAGTGCCTATGGCTACACCTTC. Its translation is CASSRDYSAYGYTF.

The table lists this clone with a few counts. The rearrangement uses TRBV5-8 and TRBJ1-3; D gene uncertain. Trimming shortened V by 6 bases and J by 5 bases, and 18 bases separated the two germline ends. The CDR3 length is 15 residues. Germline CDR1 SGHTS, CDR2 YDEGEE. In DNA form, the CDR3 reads TGTGCCAGCACCGTGGGCCACACCGCGAGAAACACCATATATTTT. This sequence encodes CASTVGHTARNTIYF.

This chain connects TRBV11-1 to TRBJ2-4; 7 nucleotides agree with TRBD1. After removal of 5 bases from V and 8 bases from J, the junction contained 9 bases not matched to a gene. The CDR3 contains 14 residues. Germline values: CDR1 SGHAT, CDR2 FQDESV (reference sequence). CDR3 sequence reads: CASSPNYDRDIQYF. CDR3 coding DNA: TGTGCCAGCAGCCCGAACTATGACAGGGACATTCAGTACTTC.

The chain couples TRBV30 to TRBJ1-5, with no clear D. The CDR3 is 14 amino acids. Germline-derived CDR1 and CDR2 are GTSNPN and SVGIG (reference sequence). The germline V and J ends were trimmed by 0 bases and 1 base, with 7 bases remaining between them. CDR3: CAWSVSSSNQPQHF. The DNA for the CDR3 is TGTGCCTGGAGTGTAAGCAGCAGCAATCAGCCCCAGCATTTT.

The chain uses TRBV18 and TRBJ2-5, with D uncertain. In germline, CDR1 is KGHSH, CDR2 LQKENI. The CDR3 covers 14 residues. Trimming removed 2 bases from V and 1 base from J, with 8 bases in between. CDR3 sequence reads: CASSPGAPQETQYF. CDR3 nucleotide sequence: TGTGCCAGCTCACCAGGCGCGCCCCAAGAGACCCAGTACTTC.